The entry below describes one T cell receptor (beta chain). Its antigen remains unknown. A multiplex PCR was run with 60 Vbeta primers and 13 Jbeta primers. Using immunoSEQ multiplex PCR, the repertoire was profiled, and TCRdb retains in-frame clones only, with some absent. This sample has under 150,000 clones, with around 80% found just once. This CDR3 has 14 residues. V lost 0 bases to trimming and J lost 6 bases, with 9 bases between them. Germline V gives CDR1 SGHRS, CDR2 YFSETQ. This sample is drawn from a study of cytomegalovirus exposure and HLA in healthy donors. Regarding the study as a whole: Confirmation was obtained in vitro that a few CMV-associated chains are specific for CMV antigens. More than 150 TCR beta chains were listed as cytomegalovirus-associated. Rare sequences made up most TCRs, while some public TCRs were found in many donors.

The sequenced material came from PBMCs. The J gene is TRBJ1-4, the V gene TRBV5-1; a possible D gene is TRBD1 (5 bases). The origin of this receptor is a man in his fifties in good health and CMV-seronegative. CDR3 DNA: TGCGCCAGCAGCTTGGTACCGGGGGATGAAAAACTGTTTTTT. Protein product: CASSLVPGDEKLFF.